This record concerns one TCR beta chain sequence. Antigen: not known. This specimen comes from a study of T-cell reconstitution after alpha-beta-depleted transplantation in children. Study-wide results and limits: T-cell counts and diversity were attributed mostly to newly produced T cells one year after transplant. Some patients' high day-60 TCRbeta diversity was traced to surviving recipient T cells and thymic progenitors. The origin of alpha-beta T cells about two months after transplant was reportedly several hundred expanded graft clones.

Unique molecular identifiers were incorporated into the prepared TCRbeta library. TCRdb fed the PCR reads into MiXCR, producing one record per CDR3 protein. This sample has around 490,000 distinct CDR3 sequences, with about 10% found just once. V gave up 5 bases and J gave up 0 bases; unmatched junction bases: 9. Germline V lookup: CDR1 SQVTM, CDR2 ANQGSEA. This CDR3 is 15 amino acids long. The chain carries TRBV29-1 and TRBJ2-7, with 8 bases lining up with TRBD2. This specimen was PBMCs, mostly from graft donor cells, taken 180 days after TCRalphabeta/CD19-depleted stem cell transplant. The TCR comes from a female patient between 2 and 15 years old who had a stem cell transplant for aplastic anemia, so the T cells may come from the graft donor. CDR3 protein: CSVLGLAAVSYEQYF. The CDR3 DNA reads as TGCAGCGTTCTTGGACTAGCAGCGGTCTCCTACGAGCAGTACTTC.